Listed below are T cell receptor beta chains from one sample, sequenced in a study of T-cell memory formation after mild COVID-19. TCRdb processed the 5' RACE reads anew with MiXCR; each CDR3 protein has one entry. This sample has 180,000 or so distinct CDR3 sequences, with roughly 10% found just once. Specimen: PBMCs or a T cell subset sorted from them (not recorded which). The receptors stem from a young man who had mild COVID-19 (a few samples of this study predate the infection). Cell type and time point are not known. CDR3s include the opening cysteine and the closing phenylalanine or tryptophan. Each record gives: J gene, V gene, CDR3 protein.

J: TRBJ1-2; V: TRBV6-5; CDR3: CASSYGTGGYGYTF
J: TRBJ1-4; V: TRBV12-3/TRBV12-4; CDR3: CASSFPRDGEKLFF
J: TRBJ2-5; V: TRBV7-2; CDR3: CASSLGWAEETQYF
J: TRBJ2-3; V: TRBV4-1; CDR3: CASSQDPPADTQYF
J: TRBJ2-3; V: TRBV20-1; CDR3: CSARDPGGTDTQYF
J: TRBJ2-3; V: TRBV4-2; CDR3: CASSQAGLAKDTQYF
J: TRBJ2-3; V: TRBV6-2/TRBV6-3; CDR3: CASSYLGGSTQYF
J: TRBJ2-2; V: TRBV29-1; CDR3: CSVDFMNTGELFF
J: TRBJ1-5; V: TRBV7-9; CDR3: CASSLGQGVGQPQHF
J: TRBJ2-5; V: TRBV20-1; CDR3: CSALQSGTSWETQYF
J: TRBJ2-1; V: TRBV7-6; CDR3: CASSPPGVVNEQFF
J: TRBJ1-6; V: TRBV28; CDR3: CASKWRPYNSPLHF
J: TRBJ1-6; V: TRBV6-5; CDR3: CASRPPRHSYNSPLHF
J: TRBJ1-4; V: TRBV6-2/TRBV6-3; CDR3: CASNRDRGGGEKLFF
J: TRBJ1-1; V: TRBV2; CDR3: CASSRAANTEAFF